This TCR beta chain came from a study of regulatory T cells in long-lasting Graves disease. Across the whole study: Less than 3 months of antithyroid drugs had been taken by newly diagnosed Graves' patients.

Regarding time point: newly diagnosed GD, antithyroid drugs for less than 3 months. The authors made the TCR library using RNA they extracted from PBMCs. Building of the TCR beta libraries involved iRepertoire HTBI primers and Arm-PCR of CDR3 regions. In TCRdb, the multiplex PCR reads were re-called with MiXCR into one record per CDR3 protein. The sample lists some 250,000 distinct CDR3 sequences; approximately 18% were seen once. In its sample, this clonotype was seen many times. The germline CDR1 and CDR2 sequences are DFQATT and SNEGSKA (reference sequence). This CDR3 spans 14 amino acids. The V and J ends lost 5 bases and 5 bases respectively, with 18 bases between them. The sample was also linked to a second study, of T cells in Graves' hyperthyroidism and ophthalmopathy.

The V call is TRBV20-1, the J call TRBJ1-2; D perhaps matches TRBD1 (5 bases). The TCR sequence derives from a woman aged 25 to 45 with Graves disease. This sample comprised peripheral blood mononuclear cells (PBMCs), obtained at new diagnosis, from a patient treated with antithyroid drugs. CDR3 nucleotide sequence: TGCAGTGCTTCACGACCGGCAGGGAATTATGGCTACACCTTC. Translating it yields CSASRPAGNYGYTF.